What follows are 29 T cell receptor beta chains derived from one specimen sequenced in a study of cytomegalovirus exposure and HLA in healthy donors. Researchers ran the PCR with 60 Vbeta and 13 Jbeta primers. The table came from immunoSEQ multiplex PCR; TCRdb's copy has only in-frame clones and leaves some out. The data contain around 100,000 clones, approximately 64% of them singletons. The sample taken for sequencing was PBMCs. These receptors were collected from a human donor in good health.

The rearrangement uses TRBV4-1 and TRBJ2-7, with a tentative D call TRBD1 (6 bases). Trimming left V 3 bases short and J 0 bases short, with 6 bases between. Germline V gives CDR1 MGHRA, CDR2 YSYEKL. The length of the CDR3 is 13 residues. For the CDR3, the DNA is TGCGCCAGCAGCCAGGACAGCTCCTACGAGCAGTACTTC. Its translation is CASSQDSSYEQYF.

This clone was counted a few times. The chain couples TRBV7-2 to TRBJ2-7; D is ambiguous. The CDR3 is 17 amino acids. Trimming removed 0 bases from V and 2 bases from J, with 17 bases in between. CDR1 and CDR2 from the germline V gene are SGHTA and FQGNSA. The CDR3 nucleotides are TGTGCCAGCAGCTTAGCGGTGACTGATGCCTTAACCTACGAGCAGTACTTC. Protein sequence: CASSLAVTDALTYEQYF.

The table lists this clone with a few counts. The CDR3 loop is CAWSLNTEAFF. In DNA, the CDR3 is TGTGCCTGGAGCCTTAACACTGAAGCTTTCTTT. The chain uses TRBV30 and TRBJ1-1; D is unclear. V lost 3 bases, J lost 2 bases, and 4 bases lay in between. The CDR3 consists of 11 residues. Germline CDR1 and CDR2: GTSNPN and SVGIG (reference sequence).

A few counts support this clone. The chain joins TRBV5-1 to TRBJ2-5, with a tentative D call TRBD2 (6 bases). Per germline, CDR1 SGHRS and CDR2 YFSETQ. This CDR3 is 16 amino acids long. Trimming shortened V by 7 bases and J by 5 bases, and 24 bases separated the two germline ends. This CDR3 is CASHGGGRASRETQYF. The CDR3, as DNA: TGCGCCAGCCATGGGGGAGGCAGGGCCTCCAGGGAGACCCAGTACTTC.

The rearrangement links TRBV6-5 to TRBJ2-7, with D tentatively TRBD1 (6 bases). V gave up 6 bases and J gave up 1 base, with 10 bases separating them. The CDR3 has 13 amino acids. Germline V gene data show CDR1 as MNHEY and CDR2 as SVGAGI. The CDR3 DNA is TGTGCCAGCAGGGGCAGGGGTTCCTACGAGCAGTACTTC. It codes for CASRGRGSYEQYF.

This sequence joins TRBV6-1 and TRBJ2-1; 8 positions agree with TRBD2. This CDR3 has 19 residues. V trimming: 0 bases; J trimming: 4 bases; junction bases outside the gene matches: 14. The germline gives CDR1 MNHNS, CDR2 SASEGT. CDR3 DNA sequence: TGTGCCAGCAGTGAAGCTATGGCGGTAGCGGGGATTCCTTACAATGAGCAGTTCTTC. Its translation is CASSEAMAVAGIPYNEQFF.

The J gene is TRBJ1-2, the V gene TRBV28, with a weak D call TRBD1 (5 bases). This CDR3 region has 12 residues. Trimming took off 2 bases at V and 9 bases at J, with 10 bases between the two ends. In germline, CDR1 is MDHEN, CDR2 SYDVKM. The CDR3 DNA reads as TGTGCCAGCAGTTTAAGGCGGGGACGCTACACCTTC. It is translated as CASSLRRGRYTF.

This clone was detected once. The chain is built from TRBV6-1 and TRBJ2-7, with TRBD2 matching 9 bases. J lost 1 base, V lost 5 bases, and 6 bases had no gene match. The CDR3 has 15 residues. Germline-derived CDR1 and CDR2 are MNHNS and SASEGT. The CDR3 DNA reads TGTGCCAGCAGTCTTGGACTAGCGTCTTCCTACGAGCAGTACTTC. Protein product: CASSLGLASSYEQYF.

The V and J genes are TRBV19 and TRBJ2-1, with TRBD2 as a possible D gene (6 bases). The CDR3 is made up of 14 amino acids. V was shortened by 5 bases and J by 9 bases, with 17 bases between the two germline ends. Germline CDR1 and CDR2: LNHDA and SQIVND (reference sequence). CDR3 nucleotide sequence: TGTGCCAGTAGTGCTCGGGACTCCTCTTTTGAGCAGTTCTTC. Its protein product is CASSARDSSFEQFF.

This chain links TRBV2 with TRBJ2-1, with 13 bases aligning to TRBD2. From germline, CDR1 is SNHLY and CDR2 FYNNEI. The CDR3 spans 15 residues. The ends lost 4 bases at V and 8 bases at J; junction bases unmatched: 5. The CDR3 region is CASSVGLAGVHEQFF. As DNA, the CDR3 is TGTGCCAGCAGTGTCGGACTAGCGGGAGTCCATGAGCAGTTCTTC. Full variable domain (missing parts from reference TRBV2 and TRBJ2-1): EPEVTQTPSHQVTQMGQEVILRCVPISNHLYFYWYRQILGQKVEFLVSFYNNEISEKSEIFDDQFSVERPDGSNFTLKIRSTKLEDSAMYFCASSVGLAGVHEQFFGPGTRLTVL.

The CDR3 spells CASSDLAGAYEQYF. CDR3 DNA: TGTGCCAGCAGCGATCTAGCGGGTGCCTACGAGCAGTACTTC. The V call is TRBV7-9, the J call TRBJ2-7; 8 nucleotides align to TRBD2. V lost 5 bases to trimming and J lost 2 bases; unmatched junction nucleotides: 5. This CDR3 is 14 amino acids long. Germline CDR1 SEHNR, CDR2 FQNEAQ (reference sequence).

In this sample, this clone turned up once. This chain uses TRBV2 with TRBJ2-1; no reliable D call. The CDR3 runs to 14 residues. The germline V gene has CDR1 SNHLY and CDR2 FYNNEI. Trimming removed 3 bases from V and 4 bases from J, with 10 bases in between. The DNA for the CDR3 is TGTGCCAGCAGTGAGGGCTACGCTTACAATGAGCAGTTCTTC. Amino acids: CASSEGYAYNEQFF.

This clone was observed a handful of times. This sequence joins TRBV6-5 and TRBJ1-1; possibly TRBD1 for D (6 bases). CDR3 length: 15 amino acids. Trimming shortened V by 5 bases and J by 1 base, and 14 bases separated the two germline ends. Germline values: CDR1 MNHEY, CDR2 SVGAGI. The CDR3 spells CASSLNGGANTEAFF. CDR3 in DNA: TGTGCCAGCAGTCTTAATGGGGGCGCGAACACTGAAGCTTTCTTT.

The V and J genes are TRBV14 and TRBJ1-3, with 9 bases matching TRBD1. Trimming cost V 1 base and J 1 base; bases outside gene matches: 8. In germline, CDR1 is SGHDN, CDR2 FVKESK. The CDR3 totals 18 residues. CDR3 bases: TGTGCCAGCAGCCAAGTACCACCGGGACAGGGATCTGGAAACACCATATATTTT. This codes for CASSQVPPGQGSGNTIYF. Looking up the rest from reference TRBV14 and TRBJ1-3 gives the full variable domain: EAGVTQFPSHSVIEKGQTVTLRCDPISGHDNLYWYRRVMGKEIKFLLHFVKESKQDESGMPNNRFLAERTGGTYSTLKVQPAELEDSGVYFCASSQVPPGQGSGNTIYFGEGSWLTVV.

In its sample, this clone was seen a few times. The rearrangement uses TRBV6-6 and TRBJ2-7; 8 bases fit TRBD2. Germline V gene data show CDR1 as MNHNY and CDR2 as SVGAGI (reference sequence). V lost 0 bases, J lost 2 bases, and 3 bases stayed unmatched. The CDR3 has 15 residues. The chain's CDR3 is CASSYSSGETYEQYF. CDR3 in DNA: TGTGCCAGCAGTTACTCTAGCGGGGAAACCTACGAGCAGTACTTC.

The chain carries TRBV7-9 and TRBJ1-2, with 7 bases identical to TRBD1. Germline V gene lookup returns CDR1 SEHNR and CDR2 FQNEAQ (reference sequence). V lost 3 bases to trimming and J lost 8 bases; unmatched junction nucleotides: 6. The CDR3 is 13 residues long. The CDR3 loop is CASSLEGAAGYTF. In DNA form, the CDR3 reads TGTGCCAGCAGCTTGGAGGGGGCAGCGGGCTACACCTTC.

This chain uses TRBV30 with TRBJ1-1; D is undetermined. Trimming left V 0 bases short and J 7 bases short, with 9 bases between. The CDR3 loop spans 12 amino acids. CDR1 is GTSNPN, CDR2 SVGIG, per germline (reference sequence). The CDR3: CAWSVGGGEAFF. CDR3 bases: TGTGCCTGGAGTGTAGGAGGAGGTGAAGCTTTCTTT.

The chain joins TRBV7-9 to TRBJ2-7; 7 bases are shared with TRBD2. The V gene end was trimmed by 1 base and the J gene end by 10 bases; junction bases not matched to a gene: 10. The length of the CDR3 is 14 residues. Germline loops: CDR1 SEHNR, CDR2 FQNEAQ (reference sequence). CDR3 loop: CASSLVAGGPFQYF. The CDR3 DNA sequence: TGTGCCAGCAGCTTAGTAGCGGGCGGCCCATTCCAGTACTTC.

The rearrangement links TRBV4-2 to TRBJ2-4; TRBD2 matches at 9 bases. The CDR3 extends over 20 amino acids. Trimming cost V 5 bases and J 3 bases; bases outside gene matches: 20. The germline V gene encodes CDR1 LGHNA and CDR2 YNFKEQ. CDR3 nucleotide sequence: TGTGCCAGCAGCGTGTATGGCGGGAGGGCCCCCCTAGGAGGCAAAAACATTCAGTACTTC. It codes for CASSVYGGRAPLGGKNIQYF.

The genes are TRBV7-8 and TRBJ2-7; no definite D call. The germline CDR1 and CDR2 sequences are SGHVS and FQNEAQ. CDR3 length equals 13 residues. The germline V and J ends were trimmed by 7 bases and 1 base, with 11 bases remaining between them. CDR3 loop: CASNNGVSYEQYF. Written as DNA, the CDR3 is TGTGCCAGCAACAACGGAGTTTCCTACGAGCAGTACTTC.

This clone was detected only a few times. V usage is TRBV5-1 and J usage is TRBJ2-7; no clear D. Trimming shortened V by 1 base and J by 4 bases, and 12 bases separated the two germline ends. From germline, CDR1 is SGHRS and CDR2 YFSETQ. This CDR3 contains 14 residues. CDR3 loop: CASSLQPTDYEQYF. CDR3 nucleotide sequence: TGCGCCAGCAGCTTGCAACCTACCGATTACGAGCAGTACTTC. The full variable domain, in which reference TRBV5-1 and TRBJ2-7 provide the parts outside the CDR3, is KAGVTQTPRYLIKTRGQQVTLSCSPISGHRSVSWYQQTPGQGLQFLFEYFSETQRNKGNFPGRFSGRQFSNSRSEMNVSTLELGDSALYLCASSLQPTDYEQYFGPGTRLTVT.

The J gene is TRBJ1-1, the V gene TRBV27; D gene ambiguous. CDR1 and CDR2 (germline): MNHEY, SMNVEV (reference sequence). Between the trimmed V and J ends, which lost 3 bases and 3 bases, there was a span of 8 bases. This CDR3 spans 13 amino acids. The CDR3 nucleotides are TGTGCCAGCAGTTTCGGGGAGTACACTGAAGCTTTCTTT. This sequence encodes CASSFGEYTEAFF.

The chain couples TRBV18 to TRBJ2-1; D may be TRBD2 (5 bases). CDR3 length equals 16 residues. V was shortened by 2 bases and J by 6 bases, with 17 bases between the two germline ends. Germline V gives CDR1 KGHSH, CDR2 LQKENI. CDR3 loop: CASSPARGRVVNEQFF. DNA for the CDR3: TGTGCCAGCTCACCAGCCCGAGGGAGAGTGGTCAATGAGCAGTTCTTC.

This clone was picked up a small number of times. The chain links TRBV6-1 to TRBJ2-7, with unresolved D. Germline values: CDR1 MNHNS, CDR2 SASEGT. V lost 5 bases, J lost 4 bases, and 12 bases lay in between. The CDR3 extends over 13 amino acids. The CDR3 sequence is CASSLDTQYEQYF. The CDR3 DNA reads TGTGCCAGCAGTTTAGACACCCAATACGAGCAGTACTTC.

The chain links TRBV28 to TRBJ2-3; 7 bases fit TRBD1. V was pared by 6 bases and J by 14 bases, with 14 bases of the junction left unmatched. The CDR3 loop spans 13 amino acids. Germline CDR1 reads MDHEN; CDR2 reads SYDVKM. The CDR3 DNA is TGTGCCAGCAGCATAGAGACAGGGTTTATTTTGTATTTT. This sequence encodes CASSIETGFILYF.

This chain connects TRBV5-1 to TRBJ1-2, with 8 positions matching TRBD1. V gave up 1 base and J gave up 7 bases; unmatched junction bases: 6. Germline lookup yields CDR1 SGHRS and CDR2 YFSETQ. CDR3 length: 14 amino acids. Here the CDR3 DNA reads TGCGCCAGCAGCTTGAGGCCAGGGGGCAGTGGCTACACCTTC. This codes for CASSLRPGGSGYTF.

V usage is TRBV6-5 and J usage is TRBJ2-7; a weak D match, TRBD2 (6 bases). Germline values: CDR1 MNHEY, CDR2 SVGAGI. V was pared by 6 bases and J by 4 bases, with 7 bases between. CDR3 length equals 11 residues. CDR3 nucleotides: TGTGCCAGCAGGGGACTGTACGAGCAGTACTTC. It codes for CASRGLYEQYF.

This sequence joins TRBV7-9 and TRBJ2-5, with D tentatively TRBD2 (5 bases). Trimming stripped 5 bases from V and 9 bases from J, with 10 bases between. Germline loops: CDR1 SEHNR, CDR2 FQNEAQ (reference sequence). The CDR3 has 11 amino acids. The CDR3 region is CASSRTGAQYF. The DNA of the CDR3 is TGTGCCAGCAGCCGTACCGGGGCCCAGTACTTC.

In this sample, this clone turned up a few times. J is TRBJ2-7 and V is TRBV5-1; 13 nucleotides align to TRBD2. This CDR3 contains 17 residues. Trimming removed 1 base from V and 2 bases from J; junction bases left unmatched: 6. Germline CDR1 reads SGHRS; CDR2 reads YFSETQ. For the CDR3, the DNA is TGCGCCAGCAGCTTGCTTCCCGGGACTAGCGGGGCCTACGAGCAGTACTTC. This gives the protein CASSLLPGTSGAYEQYF.